These 12 T cell receptor beta chains were all obtained from the same sample, sequenced in a study of beta chain features in type 1 diabetes. Study-wide results and caveats: TCRB CDR3 length was moderately but significantly reduced in all four CD4+ subsets of Type 1 diabetes patients.

Their cognate antigens are unknown. Isolated RNA was reverse transcribed in full, so expressed TCRB transcripts were sequenced. Method: immunoSEQ multiplex PCR; TCRdb's copy keeps in-frame clones and lacks some. Of tens of thousands of clones listed, 66% are singletons. The sequenced sample was Tregs from blood. These receptors came from a woman between 18 and 30 years old with type 1 diabetes.

The rearrangement joins TRBV4-3 to TRBJ2-7, with D hard to call. This CDR3 comprises 14 residues. Deletions cut 1 base from V and 3 bases from J, with 10 bases between. Germline values: CDR1 LGHNA, CDR2 YSLEER. The CDR3 here is CASSQGNSFYEQYF. The CDR3 bases are TGCGCCAGCAGCCAAGGAAACTCCTTCTACGAGCAGTACTTC.

This chain joins TRBV2 and TRBJ2-1; D unclear. The CDR3 is 14 residues long. V was pared by 2 bases and J by 0 bases, with 5 bases between. CDR1 is SNHLY and CDR2 is FYNNEI in the germline V gene. CDR3 protein: CASSEQASYNEQFF. In DNA form, the CDR3 reads TGTGCCAGCAGTGAACAGGCCTCCTACAATGAGCAGTTCTTC.

The chain couples TRBV28 to TRBJ2-1; 9 bases are a match to TRBD2. This CDR3 has 15 residues. J was trimmed by 7 bases and V by 3 bases; bases with no gene match: 7. Germline V CDR1 and CDR2: MDHEN, SYDVKM. CDR3 protein: CASSFGGLAWNEQFF. The CDR3 DNA follows: TGTGCCAGCAGTTTTGGAGGACTAGCGTGGAATGAGCAGTTCTTC. Variable domain in full (rest from reference TRBV28 and TRBJ2-1): DVKVTQSSRYLVKRTGEKVFLECVQDMDHENMFWYRQDPGLGLRLIYFSYDVKMKEKGDIPEGYSVSREKKERFSLILESASTNQTSMYLCASSFGGLAWNEQFFGPGTRLTVL.

This clone has more than one count but fewer than ten. CDR3 nucleotides: TGCGCCAGCAGCCAAGCGGGGCTAGCGGGGTACAATGAGCAGTTCTTC. Its translation: CASSQAGLAGYNEQFF. V is TRBV4-1 and J is TRBJ2-1; 9 nucleotides align to TRBD2. Germline V gene data show CDR1 as MGHRA and CDR2 as YSYEKL. The CDR3 covers 16 residues. With V trimmed by 1 base and J by 4 bases, 5 bases remained unmatched.

The chain joins TRBV27 to TRBJ1-2; D not resolved. From germline, CDR1 is MNHEY and CDR2 SMNVEV (reference sequence). This CDR3 comprises 12 residues. V lost 10 bases and J lost 5, with 14 bases in between. This CDR3 reads CATGGLGYGYTF. DNA of the CDR3: TGTGCCACCGGAGGATTAGGTTATGGCTACACCTTC.

The V and J genes are TRBV14 and TRBJ1-3; D possibly corresponds to TRBD1 (5 bases). Trimming shortened V by 0 bases and J by 0 bases, and 18 bases separated the two germline ends. Germline CDR1 is SGHDN and CDR2 is FVKESK. The CDR3 consists of 19 residues. This chain's CDR3 is CASSQDYWRAGPSGNTIYF. DNA for the CDR3: TGTGCCAGCAGCCAAGACTATTGGAGGGCAGGGCCCTCTGGAAACACCATATATTTT.

V usage is TRBV7-2 and J usage is TRBJ1-1, with D uncertain. Germline assignment: CDR1 SGHTA and CDR2 FQGNSA. Trimming took 3 bases from V and 4 from J, leaving 9 bases between them. The CDR3 is made up of 13 amino acids. CDR3 protein: CASSFGPVTEAFF. CDR3 nucleotide sequence: TGTGCCAGCAGCTTTGGGCCAGTCACTGAAGCTTTCTTT.

This rearrangement joins TRBV7-8 to TRBJ1-6; 8 bases are a match to TRBD1. The junction had 6 bases not matched to a gene; V was cut back by 5 bases and J by 6 bases. The germline gives CDR1 SGHVS, CDR2 FQNEAQ. This CDR3 has 15 amino acids. The CDR3 DNA sequence: TGTGCCAGCAGCCTTCGACAGGGGTTTAATTCACCCCTCCACTTT. This encodes CASSLRQGFNSPLHF.

The table lists this clone with a count of one. The gene calls are TRBV5-1 and TRBJ1-6; D gene uncertain. The CDR3 spans 18 residues. The germline V gene encodes CDR1 SGHRS and CDR2 YFSETQ. The germline V and J ends were trimmed by 1 base and 0 bases, with 14 bases remaining between them. For the CDR3, the DNA is TGCGCCAGCAGCTTGCGGTCCGTGGAGAGCTCCTATAATTCACCCCTCCACTTT. Translated: CASSLRSVESSYNSPLHF.

The rearrangement joins TRBV9 to TRBJ2-7; 9 bases line up with TRBD2. Germline V gene data show CDR1 as SGDLS and CDR2 as YYNGEE. CDR3 length: 15 residues. V lost 2 bases to trimming and J lost 4 bases; unmatched junction nucleotides: 7. The CDR3 region is CASSVSSGILYEQYF. CDR3 in DNA: TGTGCCAGCAGCGTTTCTAGCGGGATATTGTACGAGCAGTACTTC. The full variable domain, with the rest looked up from reference TRBV9 and TRBJ2-7, is DSGVTQTPKHLITATGQRVTLRCSPRSGDLSVYWYQQSLDQGLQFLIQYYNGEERAKGNILERFSAQQFPDLHSELNLSSLELGDSALYFCASSVSSGILYEQYFGPGTRLTVT.

The rearrangement joins TRBV7-9 to TRBJ2-5; 13 bases are shared with TRBD2. The V and J ends lost 5 bases and 2 bases, in that order; junction bases with no gene match: 5. The CDR3 consists of 16 residues. The germline V gene has CDR1 SEHNR and CDR2 FQNEAQ (reference sequence). As DNA, the CDR3 is TGTGCCAGCAGCCTCGGGACTAGCGGGACTCAAGAGACCCAGTACTTC. It yields the protein CASSLGTSGTQETQYF.

V usage is TRBV7-9 and J usage is TRBJ1-2; D unclear. V was pared by 3 bases and J by 6 bases, with 14 bases between. Germline-derived CDR1 and CDR2 are SEHNR and FQNEAQ (reference sequence). The CDR3 consists of 14 residues. CDR3 residues: CASSFGDFGNGYTF. CDR3 coding DNA: TGTGCCAGCAGCTTCGGGGATTTTGGAAATGGCTACACCTTC.